The 14 T cell receptor beta chains below come from one sample, sequenced in a study of T cell repertoires in cytomegalovirus infection (dated by TCRdb to between 2018 and 2021). The run used an Illumina HiSeq 1500. The public reads were run again by TCRdb, first through fastp at Q25 and then through MiXCR, and only productive beta chains were kept. Merged by CDR3 protein, the rows form single entries marked with the most common genes and DNA. The sample has 150,000 to 200,000 distinct CDR3 sequences on record, roughly an eighth of them singletons. The ten largest account for around 27% of the sample. The material sequenced was PBMCs. Receptors were obtained from a human donor in good health (CMV status not recorded). Some clones in this sample may be carry-over from other donors' samples.

This clonotype was counted at least ten times. This chain links TRBV12-3 or TRBV12-4 with TRBJ1-5; weak D call: TRBD1 (5 bases). V was trimmed by 5 bases and J by 11 bases, leaving 22 bases between them. CDR3 length: 15 residues. CDR3: CASSPGGARFLAQHF. The DNA of the CDR3 is TGTGCCAGCAGTCCAGGCGGGGCTCGCTTCCTAGCCCAGCATTTT.

This clonotype has more than one count but fewer than ten. The chain carries TRBV28 and TRBJ2-5; D might be TRBD1 (6 bases). Germline V gene data show CDR1 as MDHEN and CDR2 as SYDVKM. The CDR3 runs to 16 residues. V was trimmed by 7 bases and J by 0 bases, leaving 18 bases between them. The CDR3 loop is CASTLQGPTYQETQYF. Here the CDR3 DNA reads TGTGCCAGCACTTTGCAGGGGCCAACGTACCAAGAGACCCAGTACTTC.

This clonotype was counted only a few times. The chain recombines TRBV14 with TRBJ1-2, with D tentatively TRBD1 (5 bases). V gave up 0 bases and J gave up 7 bases, with 18 bases separating them. Germline CDR1 SGHDN, CDR2 FVKESK. CDR3 size: 16 residues. In nucleotides, the CDR3 is TGTGCCAGCAGCCAAGATCGGGGCAGGCGCCGAAGTGGCTACACCTTC. Translated: CASSQDRGRRRSGYTF.

This clonotype was observed a few times. This chain links TRBV10-3 with TRBJ1-1; D unresolved. The germline V and J ends were trimmed by 8 bases and 5 bases, with 9 bases remaining between them. The CDR3 has 11 amino acids. Germline V gene data show CDR1 as ENHRY and CDR2 as SYGVKD. CDR3 nucleotide sequence: TGTGCCATCGGACCTGGGACTGAAGCTTTCTTT. Translating gives CAIGPGTEAFF.

This clonotype was counted many times. The chain joins TRBV7-9 to TRBJ1-1; D is possibly TRBD1 (5 bases). Germline CDR1 SEHNR, CDR2 FQNEAQ (reference sequence). V was clipped by 5 bases and J by 1 base, with 14 bases between them. The CDR3 runs to 15 residues. CDR3 in amino acids: CASSPRWGRNTEAFF. DNA of the CDR3: TGTGCCAGCAGCCCTCGATGGGGGAGGAACACTGAAGCTTTCTTT.

This clonotype was seen a handful of times. This chain connects TRBV20-1 to TRBJ1-5, with D possibly matching TRBD1 (5 bases). The CDR3 sequence is 13 residues long. Looked up from germline, CDR1 is DFQATT and CDR2 is SNEGSKA (reference sequence). V was shortened by 2 bases and J by 7 bases, with 12 bases between the two germline ends. CDR3 nucleotides: TGCAGTGCTAGATTAGGGGTTGAGCAGCCCCAGCATTTT. Amino acid sequence: CSARLGVEQPQHF.

The chain combines TRBV11-3 with TRBJ2-1; 8 nucleotides align to TRBD2. This CDR3 contains 14 residues. CDR1 is SGHNT and CDR2 is YENEEA in the germline V gene. Germline trimming cut 5 bases from V and 6 bases from J; bases unmatched to any gene: 6. The CDR3 is CASSPREEGNEQFF. Written as DNA, the CDR3 is TGTGCCAGCAGCCCGCGGGAGGAGGGCAATGAGCAGTTCTTC.

The genes are TRBV29-1 and TRBJ2-1; D uncertain. Looked up from germline, CDR1 is SQVTM and CDR2 is ANQGSEA. V was shortened by 3 bases and J by 0 bases, with 6 bases between the two germline ends. The CDR3 has 13 amino acids. CDR3 sequence reads: CSVDTNSYNEQFF. CDR3 bases: TGCAGCGTTGACACCAACTCCTACAATGAGCAGTTCTTC.

Many counts were recorded for this clonotype. V usage is TRBV7-2 and J usage is TRBJ1-6, with a tentative D call TRBD1 (5 bases). The germline V gene encodes CDR1 SGHTA and CDR2 FQGNSA. V lost 10 bases and J 4 bases, leaving 17 bases between the germline ends. CDR3 size: 15 residues. The CDR3 sequence is CATKGRAGYNSPLHF. The CDR3 nucleotides read TGTGCCACCAAGGGGAGGGCTGGGTATAATTCACCCCTCCACTTT.

In this sample, this clonotype turned up many times. The chain is built from TRBV6-1 and TRBJ2-3; D is unclear. Between the trimmed V and J ends, which lost 7 bases and 3 bases, there was a span of 5 bases. The CDR3 runs 11 residues. Germline values: CDR1 MNHNS, CDR2 SASEGT. The CDR3 region has the DNA TGTGCCAGCATCAGGACAGATACGCAGTATTTT. This encodes CASIRTDTQYF.

Of note for this clonotype: This sequence may be a read error, since a much larger clone differs from it by one base. This chain connects TRBV28 to TRBJ2-7; a possible D gene is TRBD1 (6 bases). Trimming removed 6 bases at V and 3 bases at J, with 9 bases between. The CDR3 has 12 residues. Per germline, CDR1 MDHEN and CDR2 SYDVKM. The CDR3, as DNA: TGTGCCAGCAGCCAACAGGGCTACGAGCAGTACTTC. Its protein is CASSQQGYEQYF.

In its sample, this clonotype was seen many times. This sequence joins TRBV7-2 and TRBJ2-5, with 12 bases lining up with TRBD2. CDR1 SGHTA and CDR2 FQGNSA come from the germline V gene. V trimming: 3 bases; J trimming: 4 bases; junction bases outside the gene matches: 6. The CDR3 runs to 16 residues. The CDR3 DNA follows: TGTGCCAGCAGCTTCCTCCTAGCGGGAGGGAGAGAGACCCAGTACTTC. Its protein product is CASSFLLAGGRETQYF.

V usage is TRBV28 and J usage is TRBJ1-2; D unresolved. Germline lookup yields CDR1 MDHEN and CDR2 SYDVKM. V was cut by 7 bases and J by 4 bases, with 10 bases left in between. The CDR3 is made up of 12 amino acids. The DNA of the CDR3 is TGTGCCAGCATGGCCACGATCTATGGCTACACCTTC. Translated, it gives CASMATIYGYTF.

In its sample, this clonotype was seen many times. The chain carries TRBV7-8 and TRBJ2-1, with 10 positions matching TRBD1. This CDR3 has 14 amino acids. With V trimmed by 4 bases and J by 6 bases, 3 bases remained unmatched. From germline, CDR1 is SGHVS and CDR2 FQNEAQ. For the CDR3, the DNA is TGTGCCAGCAGCTCCCGGACAGGGGGCAATGAGCAGTTCTTC. This translates into CASSSRTGGNEQFF.